Sequencing of this TCR beta chain was carried out in a study of control samples from healthy donors and cancer patients. The method was immunoSEQ multiplex PCR; TCRdb's version includes in-frame clones alone and lacks a portion of them. The repertoire holds some 150,000 clones, with about nine tenths as singletons. The ends were cut back, 3 bases at V and 4 bases at J, with 7 bases in the middle. Germline CDR1 and CDR2: MNHEY and SMNVEV (reference sequence). The CDR3 is 13 amino acids. This rearrangement joins TRBV27 to TRBJ1-5, with D unclear. The clonotype originates from a man aged 25 to 40 in good health. Sequenced material: blood. The chain's CDR3 is CASSFGGNQPQHF. The DNA of the CDR3 is TGTGCCAGCAGTTTTGGAGGGAATCAGCCCCAGCATTTT.